The rows below give T cell receptor beta chains drawn from one sample of a study of identical twins. MiXCR, applied by TCRdb to the 5' RACE reads, yields one record per CDR3 protein. The sample lists approximately 350,000 distinct CDR3 sequences; around an eighth were seen once. These same records also appear under a second study, on yellow fever vaccine responses in identical twins.

The sequencing sample was made of CD8+ T cells sorted from blood. The receptors derive from a young woman in good health. Both conserved end residues are part of each CDR3. A D gene is named only where the DNA matches it firmly. Rows may omit the clone size; those that give it use once, few, many or a size class.

DNA | CDR3 | J | size | V | D
TGTGCCAGCAGTGCAGGGACAGGGGACACCGGGGAGCTGTTTTTT | CASSAGTGDTGELFF | TRBJ2-2 | many | TRBV25-1 | TRBD1
TGCAGTGCTAGAGATCGGCAGGGGATATCAGAGACCCAGTACTTC | CSARDRQGISETQYF | TRBJ2-5 | NA | TRBV20-1 | NA
TGTGCCAGCAGCCCCACTGGGGGGGAGGGCCGATCCGGGGAGCTGTTTTTT | CASSPTGGEGRSGELFF | TRBJ2-2 | NA | TRBV3-1 | TRBD2
TGTGCCAGCAGTTGGGGCGGACGGGACACTGAAGCTTTCTTT | CASSWGGRDTEAFF | TRBJ1-1 | many | TRBV6-5 | NA
TGCGCCAGCAGCCAAGAACTGGATAACACCATATATTTT | CASSQELDNTIYF | TRBJ1-3 | many | TRBV4-1 | NA
TGCGCCAGCAGTCCCAAACTAGCGGGAGGGCACAATGAGCAGTTCTTC | CASSPKLAGGHNEQFF | TRBJ2-1 | few | TRBV4-1 | TRBD2
TGTGCCAGCACCCTAGGAGGGAATCGCTACAATGAGCAGTTCTTC | CASTLGGNRYNEQFF | TRBJ2-1 | few | TRBV6-1 | NA
TGTGCCAGCAGCGCCGACAGATACACTAGCACAGATACGCAGTATTTT | CASSADRYTSTDTQYF | TRBJ2-3 | few | TRBV11-2 | NA
TGTGCCAGCAGTTACTCGGGGCTAGCGGGAGCCGGGGAGCTGTTTTTT | CASSYSGLAGAGELFF | TRBJ2-2 | few | TRBV6-5 | TRBD2
TGTGCCAGCAGTACCACGCGGGGGCGAGATACGCAGTATTTT | CASSTTRGRDTQYF | TRBJ2-3 | NA | TRBV28 | NA
TGTGCCAGCAGCCAAGAACTGGGGGCCTACGAGACCCAGTACTTC | CASSQELGAYETQYF | TRBJ2-5 | once | TRBV14 | NA
TGTGCCAGCAGCCAACCCGCGGGGGCTAGCACAGATACGCAGTATTTT | CASSQPAGASTDTQYF | TRBJ2-3 | many | TRBV3-1 | NA
TGCAGTGCTGCGGGAGGAGGAGCCGGGGAGCTGTTTTTT | CSAAGGGAGELFF | TRBJ2-2 | NA | TRBV20-1 | TRBD2
TGCAGTGCTGCCCTGCCGCCGGGACTAGCGTTAAATGAGCAGTTCTTC | CSAALPPGLALNEQFF | TRBJ2-1 | few | TRBV20-1 | TRBD2
TGTGCCAGCAGGAGAGCCTATACGGACAGGCTACCTTATAGCAATCAGCCCCAGCATTTT | CASRRAYTDRLPYSNQPQHF | TRBJ1-5 | NA | TRBV6-1 | TRBD1
TGTGCCATCAGTTATGGACAGGGGGGTAATGGCTACACCTTC | CAISYGQGGNGYTF | TRBJ1-2 | NA | TRBV10-3 | TRBD1
TGTGCCAGCAGCTCTATACCGGGACTAGCGGGAGTTCGTGCGAACACCGGGGAGCTGTTTTTT | CASSSIPGLAGVRANTGELFF | TRBJ2-2 | NA | TRBV11-1 | TRBD2
TGCGCCAGCAGCCAAGCTCGGGACACTGAAGCTTTCTTT | CASSQARDTEAFF | TRBJ1-1 | few | TRBV4-1 | NA
TGTGCCAGCAGCCAGGGGGGGACCTATAATTCACCCCTCCACTTT | CASSQGGTYNSPLHF | TRBJ1-6 | NA | TRBV3-1 | NA
TGTGCCAGCAGTGAATGGGGGCTCGACTCTGGGGCCAACGTCCTGACTTTC | CASSEWGLDSGANVLTF | TRBJ2-6 | NA | TRBV2 | NA
TGTGCCAGCAGCTTAAGCAGGACTGCCAATGAGCAGTTCTTC | CASSLSRTANEQFF | TRBJ2-1 | few | TRBV7-9 | NA
TGTGCCAGCAGCATCCTTTCAATGCGGGCGTGGGTTAGCACTGAAGCTTTCTTT | CASSILSMRAWVSTEAFF | TRBJ1-1 | NA | TRBV13 | NA
TGTGCCAGCAGTCCTGACAGGGGAGGGACAGATACGCAGTATTTT | CASSPDRGGTDTQYF | TRBJ2-3 | few | TRBV3-1 | NA
TGTGCCAGCAGTATTCTTAGAATCACTGAAGCTTTCTTT | CASSILRITEAFF | TRBJ1-1 | many | TRBV28 | NA